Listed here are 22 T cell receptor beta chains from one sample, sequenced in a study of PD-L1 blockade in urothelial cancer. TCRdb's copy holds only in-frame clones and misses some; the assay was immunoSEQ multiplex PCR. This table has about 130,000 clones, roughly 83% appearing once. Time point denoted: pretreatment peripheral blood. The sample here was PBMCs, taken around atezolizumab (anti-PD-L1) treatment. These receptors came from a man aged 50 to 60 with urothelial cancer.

The CDR3 loop is CASSFSGQGATEAFF. The CDR3 DNA reads TGTGCCAGCAGCTTTTCGGGACAGGGGGCCACTGAAGCTTTCTTT. The genes are TRBV7-3 and TRBJ1-1, with 12 bases that match TRBD1. The CDR3 is 15 amino acids. With V trimmed by 3 bases and J by 4 bases, 3 bases remained unmatched. CDR1 is SGHTA and CDR2 is FQGTGA in the germline V gene.

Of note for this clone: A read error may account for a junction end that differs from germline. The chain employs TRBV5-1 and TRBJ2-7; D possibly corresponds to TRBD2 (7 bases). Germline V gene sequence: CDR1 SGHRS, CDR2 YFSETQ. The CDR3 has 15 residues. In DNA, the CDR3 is TGTGCCAGCAGCCGGGGCGGGGGCCGATCCTACGAGCAGTACTTC. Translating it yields CASSRGGGRSYEQYF.

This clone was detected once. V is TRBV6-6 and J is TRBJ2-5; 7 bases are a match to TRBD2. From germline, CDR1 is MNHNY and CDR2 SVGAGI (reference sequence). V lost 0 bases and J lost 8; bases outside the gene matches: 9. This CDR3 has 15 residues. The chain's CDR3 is CASSYSGGSASTQYF. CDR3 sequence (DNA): TGTGCCAGCAGTTACTCAGGCGGGAGTGCGTCTACCCAGTACTTC.

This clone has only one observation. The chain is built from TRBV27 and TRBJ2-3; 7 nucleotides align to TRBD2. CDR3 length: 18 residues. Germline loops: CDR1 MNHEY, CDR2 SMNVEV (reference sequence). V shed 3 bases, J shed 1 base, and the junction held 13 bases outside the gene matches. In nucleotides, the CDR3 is TGTGCCAGCAGTTTTCGCTATAACGGCGGGGGAGGCACAGATACGCAGTATTTT. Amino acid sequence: CASSFRYNGGGGTDTQYF.

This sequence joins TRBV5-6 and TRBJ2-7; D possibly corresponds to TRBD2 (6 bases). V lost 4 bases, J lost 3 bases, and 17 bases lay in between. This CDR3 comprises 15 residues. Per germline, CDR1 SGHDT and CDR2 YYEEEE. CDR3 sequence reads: CASSPVGRSLYEQYF. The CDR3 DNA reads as TGTGCCAGCAGCCCAGTGGGGAGGAGCCTCTACGAGCAGTACTTC.

The CDR3, as DNA: TGTGCCAGCAGCCAAAGCCTGAACACTGAAGCTTTCTTT. Translated, it gives CASSQSLNTEAFF. The chain links TRBV14 to TRBJ1-1; D gene ambiguous. Germline CDR1 SGHDN, CDR2 FVKESK. The CDR3 runs to 13 residues. V was trimmed by 2 bases and J by 0 bases, leaving 4 bases between them.

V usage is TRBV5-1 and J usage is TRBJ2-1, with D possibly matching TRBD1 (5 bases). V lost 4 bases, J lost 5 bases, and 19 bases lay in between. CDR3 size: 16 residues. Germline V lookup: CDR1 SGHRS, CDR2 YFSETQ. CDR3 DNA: TGCGCCAGCAGCCGTGCGGAATACAGGTTAGACAATGAGCAGTTCTTC. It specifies CASSRAEYRLDNEQFF.

The chain's CDR3 is CASSRESGSSYNEQFF. DNA of the CDR3: TGTGCCAGCAGCCGCGAAAGCGGAAGCTCCTACAATGAGCAGTTCTTC. The chain has TRBV7-9 and TRBJ2-1; possibly TRBD2 for D (5 bases). This CDR3 has 16 residues. Germline lookup yields CDR1 SEHNR and CDR2 FQNEAQ (reference sequence). V was shortened by 5 bases and J by 0 bases, with 14 bases between the two germline ends. Filled out from reference TRBV7-9 and TRBJ2-1, the complete variable domain reads DTGVSQNPRHKITKRGQNVTFRCDPISEHNRLYWYRQTLGQGPEFLTYFQNEAQLEKSRLLSDRFSAERPKGSFSTLEIQRTEQGDSAMYLCASSRESGSSYNEQFFGPGTRLTVL.

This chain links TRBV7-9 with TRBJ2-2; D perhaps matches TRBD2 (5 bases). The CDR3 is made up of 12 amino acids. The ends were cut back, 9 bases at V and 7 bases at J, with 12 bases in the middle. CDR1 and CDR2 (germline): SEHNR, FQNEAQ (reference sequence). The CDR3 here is CARDGVFGELFF. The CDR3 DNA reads TGTGCCAGGGACGGGGTGTTCGGGGAGCTGTTTTTT.

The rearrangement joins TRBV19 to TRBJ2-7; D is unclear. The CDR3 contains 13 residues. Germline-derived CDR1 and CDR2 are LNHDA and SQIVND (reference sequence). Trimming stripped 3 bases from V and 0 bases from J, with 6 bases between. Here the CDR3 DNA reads TGTGCCAGTAGTATCGGCGGCTCCTACGAGCAGTACTTC. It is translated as CASSIGGSYEQYF.

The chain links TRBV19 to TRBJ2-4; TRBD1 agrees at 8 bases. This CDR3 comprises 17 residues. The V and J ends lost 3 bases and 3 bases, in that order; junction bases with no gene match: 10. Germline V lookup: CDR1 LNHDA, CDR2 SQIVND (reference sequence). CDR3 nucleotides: TGTGCCAGTAGTATTATAACAGGGGGGTCGGGCAAAAACATTCAGTACTTC. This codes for CASSIITGGSGKNIQYF.

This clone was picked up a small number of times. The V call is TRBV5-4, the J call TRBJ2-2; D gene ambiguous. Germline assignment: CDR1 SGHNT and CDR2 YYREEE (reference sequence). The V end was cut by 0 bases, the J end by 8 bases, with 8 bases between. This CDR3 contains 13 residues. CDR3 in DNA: TGTGCCAGCAGCTTGGACAAACCGGGGGAGCTGTTTTTT. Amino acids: CASSLDKPGELFF.

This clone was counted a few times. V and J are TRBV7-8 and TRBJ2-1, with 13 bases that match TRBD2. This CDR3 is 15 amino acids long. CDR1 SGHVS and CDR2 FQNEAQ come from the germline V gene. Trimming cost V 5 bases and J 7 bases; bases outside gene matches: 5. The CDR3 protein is CASSPWTSGSNEQFF. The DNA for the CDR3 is TGTGCCAGCAGCCCATGGACTAGCGGGAGTAATGAGCAGTTCTTC.

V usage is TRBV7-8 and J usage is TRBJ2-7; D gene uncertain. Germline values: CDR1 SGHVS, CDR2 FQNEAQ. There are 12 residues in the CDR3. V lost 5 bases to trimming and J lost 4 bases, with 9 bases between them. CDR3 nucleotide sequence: TGTGCCAGCAGCCCCGACTTTTACGAGCAGTACTTC. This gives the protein CASSPDFYEQYF.

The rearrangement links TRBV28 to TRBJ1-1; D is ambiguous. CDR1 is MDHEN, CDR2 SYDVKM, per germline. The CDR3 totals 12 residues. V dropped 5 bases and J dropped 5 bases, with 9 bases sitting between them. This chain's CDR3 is CASSGQVTEAFF. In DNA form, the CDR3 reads TGTGCCAGCAGTGGTCAGGTTACTGAAGCTTTCTTT. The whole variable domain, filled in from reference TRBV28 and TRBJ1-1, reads DVKVTQSSRYLVKRTGEKVFLECVQDMDHENMFWYRQDPGLGLRLIYFSYDVKMKEKGDIPEGYSVSREKKERFSLILESASTNQTSMYLCASSGQVTEAFFGQGTRLTVV.

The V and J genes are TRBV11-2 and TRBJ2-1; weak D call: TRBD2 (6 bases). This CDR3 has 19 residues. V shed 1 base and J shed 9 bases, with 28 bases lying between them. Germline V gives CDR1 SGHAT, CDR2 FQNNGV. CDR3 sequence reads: CASSLVLFFGTSTGGEQFF. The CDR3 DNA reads TGTGCCAGCAGCTTAGTCTTGTTTTTCGGCACTAGCACTGGGGGTGAGCAGTTCTTC.

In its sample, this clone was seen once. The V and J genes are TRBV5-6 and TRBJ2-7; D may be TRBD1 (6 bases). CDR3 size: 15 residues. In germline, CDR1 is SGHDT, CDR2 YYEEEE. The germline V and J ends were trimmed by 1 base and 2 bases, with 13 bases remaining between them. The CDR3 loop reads CASSLYEQGPYEQYF. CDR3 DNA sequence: TGTGCCAGCAGCTTGTATGAACAGGGACCCTACGAGCAGTACTTC.

CDR3 amino acids: CASSLRWTPGHKNTGELFF. CDR3 sequence (DNA): TGTGCCAGCAGTCTTAGGTGGACCCCGGGACACAAGAACACCGGGGAGCTGTTTTTT. The chain links TRBV28 to TRBJ2-2; possible D gene TRBD1, 6 bases. The CDR3 loop spans 19 amino acids. Germline loops: CDR1 MDHEN, CDR2 SYDVKM. Trimming removed 5 bases at V and 1 base at J, with 23 bases between.

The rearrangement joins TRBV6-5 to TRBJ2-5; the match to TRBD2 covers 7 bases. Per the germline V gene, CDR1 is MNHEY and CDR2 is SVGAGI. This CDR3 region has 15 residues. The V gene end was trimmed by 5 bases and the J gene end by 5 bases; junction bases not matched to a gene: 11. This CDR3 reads CASSTSGLPIETQYF. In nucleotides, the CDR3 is TGTGCCAGCAGTACCTCGGGACTACCGATTGAGACCCAGTACTTC.

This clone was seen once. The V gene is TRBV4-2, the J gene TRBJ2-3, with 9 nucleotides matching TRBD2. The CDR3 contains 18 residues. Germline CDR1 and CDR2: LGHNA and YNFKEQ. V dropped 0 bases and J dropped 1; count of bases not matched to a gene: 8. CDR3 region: CASSQDLASGTGTDTQYF. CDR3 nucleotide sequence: TGTGCCAGCAGCCAAGATCTGGCTAGCGGGACTGGCACAGATACGCAGTATTTT.

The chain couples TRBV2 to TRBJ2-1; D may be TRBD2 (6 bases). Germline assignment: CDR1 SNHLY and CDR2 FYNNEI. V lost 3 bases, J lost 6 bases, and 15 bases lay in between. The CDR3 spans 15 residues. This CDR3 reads CASSERGYPSNEQFF. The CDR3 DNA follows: TGTGCCAGCAGTGAGCGGGGCTATCCCAGCAATGAGCAGTTCTTC.

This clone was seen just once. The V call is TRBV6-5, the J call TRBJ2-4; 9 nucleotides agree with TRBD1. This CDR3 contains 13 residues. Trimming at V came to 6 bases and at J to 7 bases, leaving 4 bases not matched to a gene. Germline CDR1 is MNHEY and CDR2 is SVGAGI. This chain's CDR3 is CASSGTGSNIQYF. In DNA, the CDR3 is TGTGCCAGCAGCGGGACAGGGAGTAACATTCAGTACTTC.